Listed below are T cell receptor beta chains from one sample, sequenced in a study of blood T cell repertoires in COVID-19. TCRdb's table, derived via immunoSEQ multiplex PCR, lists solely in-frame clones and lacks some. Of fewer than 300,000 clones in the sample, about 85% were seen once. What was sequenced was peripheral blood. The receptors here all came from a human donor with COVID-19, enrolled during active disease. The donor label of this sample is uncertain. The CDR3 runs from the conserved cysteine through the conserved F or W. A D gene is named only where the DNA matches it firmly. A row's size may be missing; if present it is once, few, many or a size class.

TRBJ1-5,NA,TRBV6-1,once,TGTGCCAGCAGTGAAACGGGGTTCGGGCTTCAGCCCCAGCATTTT,CASSETGFGLQPQHF
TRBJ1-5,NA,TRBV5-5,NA,TGTGCCAGCAGCTTGCTAGGGGACAATCAGCCCCAGCATTTT,CASSLLGDNQPQHF
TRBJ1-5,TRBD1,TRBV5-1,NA,TGCGCCAGCAGCAGACAGGGAAACCAGCCCCAGCATTTT,CASSRQGNQPQHF
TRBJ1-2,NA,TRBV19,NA,TGTGCCAGTAGTCGTCTCACTCAGGGCAACTATGGCTACACCTTC,CASSRLTQGNYGYTF
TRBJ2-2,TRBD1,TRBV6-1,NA,TGTGCCAGCAGTGAAAGGACAGGGCCCACCGGGGAGCTGTTTTTT,CASSERTGPTGELFF
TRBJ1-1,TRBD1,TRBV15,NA,TGTGCCACCAGCAGAGATCAGGGGGCCAAAACTGAAGCTTTCTTT,CATSRDQGAKTEAFF
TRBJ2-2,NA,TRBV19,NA,TGTGCCAGTAGGCAGGGAGGCACCGGGGAGCTGTTTTTT,CASRQGGTGELFF
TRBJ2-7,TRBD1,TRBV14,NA,TGTGCCAGCAGCCAAGTACTAAATCCGAGATCTAGACAGGGAAGTCCCTACGAGCAGTACTTC,CASSQVLNPRSRQGSPYEQYF
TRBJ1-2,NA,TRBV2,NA,TGTGCCAGCGTCTTACGGGGGGGCTATGGCTACACCTTC,CASVLRGGYGYTF
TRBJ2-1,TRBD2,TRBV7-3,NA,TGTGCCAGCAGCCCTCGGACTAGCGGGAGAGGTGATGAGCAGTTCTTC,CASSPRTSGRGDEQFF
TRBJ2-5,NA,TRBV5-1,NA,TGCGCCAGCAGCGTTCCGCAAGAGACCCAGTACTTC,CASSVPQETQYF
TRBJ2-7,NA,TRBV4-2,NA,TGTGCCAGCAGCCAAGATTGGCGGAGGAGCTCCTACGAGCAGTACTTC,CASSQDWRRSSYEQYF
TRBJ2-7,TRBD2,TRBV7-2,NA,TGTGCCAGCAGCTTGTGGCTAGCGGGCTCCTACGAGCAGTACTTC,CASSLWLAGSYEQYF
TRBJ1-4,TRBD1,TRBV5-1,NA,TGCGCCAGCAGCCAGGAGGGGGCTGGTAATGAAAAACTGTTTTTT,CASSQEGAGNEKLFF
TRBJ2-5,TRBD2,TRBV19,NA,TGTGCCAGTAGTAGCAGCGGGAGGGGTCAAGAGACCCAGTACTTC,CASSSSGRGQETQYF
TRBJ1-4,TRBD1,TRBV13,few,TGTGCCAGCAGCTACCGGGACAGGGCGCGAAATGAAAAACTGTTTTTT,CASSYRDRARNEKLFF
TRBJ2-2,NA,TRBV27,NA,TGTGCCAGCAGTTCATGGACAGAAGTAACCGGGGAGCTGTTTTTT,CASSSWTEVTGELFF
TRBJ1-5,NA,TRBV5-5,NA,TGTGCCAGCAGCGGTCGGCCGGAGGATAGCAATCAGCCCCAGCATTTT,CASSGRPEDSNQPQHF
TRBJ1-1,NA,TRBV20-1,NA,TGCAGTGCTAGTACTAAGGGGCCCTGGGACACTGAAGCTTTCTTT,CSASTKGPWDTEAFF
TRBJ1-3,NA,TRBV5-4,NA,TGTGCCAGCAGCTTGGTGGGGAGCGGCTCTGGAAACACCATATATTTT,CASSLVGSGSGNTIYF
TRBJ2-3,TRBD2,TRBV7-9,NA,TGTGCCAGCAGCTTAGGAGGAGGGAGGGCAAGAGATACGCAGTATTTT,CASSLGGGRARDTQYF
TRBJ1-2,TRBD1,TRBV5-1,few,TGCGCCAGCAGCCCGACAGGGGATTTAAGCTATGGCTACACCTTC,CASSPTGDLSYGYTF
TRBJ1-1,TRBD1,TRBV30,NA,TGTGCCTGGAGGGGGACAGGCGGCGGGGCTTTCTTT,CAWRGTGGGAFF
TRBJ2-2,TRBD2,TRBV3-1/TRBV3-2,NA,TGTGCCAGCAGCCCCTCTGTCGGACAGCGGGAGGGCGGGGAGCTGTTTTTT,CASSPSVGQREGGELFF
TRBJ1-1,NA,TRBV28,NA,TGTGCCAGCCCCCCGGGGGAGGGACCAATGCTTCGCGAAGCTTTCTTT,CASPPGEGPMLREAFF
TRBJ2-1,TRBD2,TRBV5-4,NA,TGTGCCAGCAGCAAGCGGGGGAGCTCCTACAATGAGCAGTTCTTC,CASSKRGSSYNEQFF
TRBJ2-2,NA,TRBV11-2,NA,TGTGCCAGCAGCCCACTCCGCAGCGGCACCGGGGAGCTGTTTTTT,CASSPLRSGTGELFF
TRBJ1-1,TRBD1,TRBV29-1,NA,TGCAGCGTCGGGACAGGGGAGGACACTGAAGCTTTCTTT,CSVGTGEDTEAFF
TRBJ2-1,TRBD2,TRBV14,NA,TGTGCCAGCAGCCCCAGACTAGCGGCATCGGCCCCTTCCAATGAGCAGTTCTTC,CASSPRLAASAPSNEQFF
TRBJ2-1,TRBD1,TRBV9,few,TGTGCCAGCAGCGTAACGAACAGGGGATCCTACAATGAGCAGTTCTTC,CASSVTNRGSYNEQFF
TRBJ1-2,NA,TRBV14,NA,TGTGCCAGCAGCCAAGACAGCTATGGCTACACCTTC,CASSQDSYGYTF
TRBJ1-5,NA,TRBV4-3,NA,TGCGCCAGCAGCCAAGATGGGCAGCCTTATCAGCCCCAGCATTTT,CASSQDGQPYQPQHF
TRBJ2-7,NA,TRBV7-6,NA,TGTGCCAGCAGCTTTGGGGCGGGGGCCCGCTACGAGCAGTACTTC,CASSFGAGARYEQYF
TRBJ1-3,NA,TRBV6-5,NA,TGTGCCAGCGACCTACGAGGGGGCTCTGGAAACACCATATATTTT,CASDLRGGSGNTIYF
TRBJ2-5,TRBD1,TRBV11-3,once,TGTGCCAGCAGCGCCCGGACAGGCCAACAAGAGACCCAGTACTTC,CASSARTGQQETQYF
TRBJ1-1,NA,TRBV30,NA,TGTGCCTGGAGTGTTGGGGGCCACACTGAAGCTTTCTTT,CAWSVGGHTEAFF
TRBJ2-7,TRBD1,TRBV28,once,TGTGCCAGCAGTCCCCCCGGGACAGGGCGCTACGAGCAGTACTTC,CASSPPGTGRYEQYF
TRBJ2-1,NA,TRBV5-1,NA,TGCGCCAGCAGCTTGACTAGGACTTACAATGAGCAGTTCTTC,CASSLTRTYNEQFF
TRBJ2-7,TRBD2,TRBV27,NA,TGTGCCAGCAGTTTCAGCGGGGCCTCCTACGAGCAGTACTTC,CASSFSGASYEQYF
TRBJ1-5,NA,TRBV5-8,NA,TGTGCCAGCAGCTTGGGGACAGCTAGCAATCAGCCCCAGCATTTT,CASSLGTASNQPQHF
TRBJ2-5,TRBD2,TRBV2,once,TGTGCCAGCAGCCGAGCGGGGAAACAAGAGACCCAGTACTTC,CASSRAGKQETQYF
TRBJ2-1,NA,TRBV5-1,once,TGCGCCAGCAGCCTGGAAGGGGCTAGGGATGAGCAGTTCTTC,CASSLEGARDEQFF
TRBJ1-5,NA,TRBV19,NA,TGTGCCAGTAGTACCCGGGACGGCGGGGGTCAGCCCCAGCATTTT,CASSTRDGGGQPQHF
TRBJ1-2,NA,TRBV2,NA,TGCGCCGCTTCCAAGAGGACAACCTCTAACTATGGCTACACCTTC,CAASKRTTSNYGYTF
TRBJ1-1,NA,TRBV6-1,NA,TGTGCCAGCAGTGAAGCCCACAGGAACACTGAAGCTTTCTTT,CASSEAHRNTEAFF
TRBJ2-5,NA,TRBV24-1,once,TGTGCCACCAGTGATTTGGGCACAGGGACAGAGACCCAGTACTTC,CATSDLGTGTETQYF
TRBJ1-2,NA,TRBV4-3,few,TGCGCCAGCAGCCCTAGACAGTACTATGGCTACACCTTC,CASSPRQYYGYTF
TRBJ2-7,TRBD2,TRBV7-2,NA,TGTGCCAGCAGCTCGGGACTAGCAAACTACGAGCAGTACTTC,CASSSGLANYEQYF
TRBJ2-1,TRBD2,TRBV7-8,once,TGTGCCAGCAGCTTAGACAGCGGGGTCATTTACAATGAGCAGTTCTTC,CASSLDSGVIYNEQFF
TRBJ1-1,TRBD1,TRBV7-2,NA,TGTGCCAGCAGCTTAGACAGGGGGCGCGACGAAGCTTTCTTT,CASSLDRGRDEAFF
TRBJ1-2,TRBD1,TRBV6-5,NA,TGTGCCAGCAGTTACGACAGGGGGCTGGATGGCTACACCTTC,CASSYDRGLDGYTF
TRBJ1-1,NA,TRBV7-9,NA,TGTGCCAGCAGCTTAGCCGCGACACCAAACACTGAAGCTTTCTTT,CASSLAATPNTEAFF
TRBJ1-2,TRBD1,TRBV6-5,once,TGTGCCAGCAGTTACTGGGAGGGGGCGGGAGGCTATGGCTACACCTTC,CASSYWEGAGGYGYTF
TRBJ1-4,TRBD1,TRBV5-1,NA,TGCGCCAGCAGCCCCGGGACAGGGGAGGGAAAACTGTTTTTT,CASSPGTGEGKLFF
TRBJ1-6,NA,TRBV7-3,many,TGTGCCAGCAGCTTACCCCCGGATTCACCCCTCCACTTT,CASSLPPDSPLHF
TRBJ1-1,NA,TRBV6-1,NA,TGTGCCAGCAGTGTTATCGCGGGGCAGCGTAGCACTGAAGCTTTCTTT,CASSVIAGQRSTEAFF
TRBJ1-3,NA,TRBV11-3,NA,TGTGCCAGTGGACAGGGAAACACCATATATTTT,CASGQGNTIYF